This T cell receptor (beta chain) stems from a study of chemoradiotherapy in HPV16-positive cancers. Study-level information: Functional T-cell assays on a couple of HPV16-positive patients' cells defined candidate HPV-specific clones and common TCR motifs. Study-wide findings and caveats: HPV-specific T cells were functionally defined from only a couple of HPV16-positive patients. During treatment, candidate HPV-specific clones and E7-related motifs expanded in tumor.

Regarding this clone: Antigen unknown.

Clones were read by immunoSEQ multiplex PCR, and TCRdb kept only the in-frame ones, dropping some. Of about 32,000 clones in the sample, about 91% were seen once. Repeated repertoire sampling spanned the course of chemoradiotherapy. Germline CDR1 is SGHTA and CDR2 is FQGNSA. CDR3 length: 15 amino acids. The V gene lost 5 bases and the J gene lost 7 bases, with 18 bases spanning the gap. The receptor comes from a human donor with HPV-associated anogenital cancer. The specimen comprised blood, sampled from a patient who underwent chemoradiotherapy. The chain employs TRBV7-2 and TRBJ1-5; D gene ambiguous. The CDR3 DNA follows: TGTGCCAGCAGCCCGAAACGGCAGGTCCGGCAGCCCCAGCATTTT. This encodes CASSPKRQVRQPQHF.